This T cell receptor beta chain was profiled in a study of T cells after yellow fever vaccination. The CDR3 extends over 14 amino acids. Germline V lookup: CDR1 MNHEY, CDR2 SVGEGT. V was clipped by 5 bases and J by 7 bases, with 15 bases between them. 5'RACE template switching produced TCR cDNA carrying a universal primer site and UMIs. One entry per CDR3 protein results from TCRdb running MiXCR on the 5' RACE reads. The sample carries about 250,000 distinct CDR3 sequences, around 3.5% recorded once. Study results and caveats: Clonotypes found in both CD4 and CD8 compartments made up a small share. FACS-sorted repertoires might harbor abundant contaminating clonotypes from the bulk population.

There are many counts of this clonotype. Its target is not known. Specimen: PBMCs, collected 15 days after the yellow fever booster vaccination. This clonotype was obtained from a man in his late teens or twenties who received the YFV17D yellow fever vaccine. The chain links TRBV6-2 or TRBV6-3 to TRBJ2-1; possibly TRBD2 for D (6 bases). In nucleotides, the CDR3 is TGTGCCAGCAGTCCGCCCAAGGGGACTAATGAGCAGTTCTTC. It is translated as CASSPPKGTNEQFF.